What follows are 4 T cell receptor beta chains derived from one specimen sequenced in a study of T cell clusters in autoimmune cytopenias. TRB rearrangements were amplified by touch-down multiplex PCR with mixed TRB-A/B primers. TCRdb derives one entry per CDR3 protein from the multiplex PCR reads, leaving out DNA. Its clone listing holds roughly 2,300 distinct CDR3 sequences. Each sample's input was around 270 ng genomic DNA, about 38,000 genome equivalents. Sequenced material: peripheral blood. All receptors derive from a human donor with an autoimmune cytopenia or autoimmune hepatitis (not recorded which).

The chain employs TRBV19 and TRBJ2-1; TCRdb's D call, TRBD2, is unchecked because there is no DNA. The germline gives CDR1 LNHDA, CDR2 SQIVND (reference sequence). The CDR3 totals 15 residues. This CDR3 reads CASSKLAGGPHEQFF. Supplemented by reference TRBV19 and TRBJ2-1, the full variable domain reads DGGITQSPKYLFRKEGQNVTLSCEQNLNHDAMYWYRQDPGQGLRLIYYSQIVNDFQKGDIAEGYSVSREKKESFPLTVTSAQKNPTAFYLCASSKLAGGPHEQFFGPGTRLTVL.

The chain employs TRBV10-3 and TRBJ2-5; the TCRdb D gene call, TRBD1, has no DNA to confirm it. Per germline, CDR1 ENHRY and CDR2 SYGVKD. The CDR3 loop spans 13 amino acids. The CDR3 region is CAISDLGAETQYF.

Measured by frequency, this clonotype is medium-sized. This chain connects TRBV29-1 to TRBJ1-2; without DNA, the TCRdb call of TRBD1 cannot be checked. Germline V CDR1 and CDR2: SQVTM, ANQGSEA. The CDR3 extends over 14 amino acids. CDR3 region: CSVGGLGQGNGYTF. The variable domain in full, with the rest retrieved from reference TRBV29-1 and TRBJ1-2, is SAVISQKPSRDICQRGTSLTIQCQVDSQVTMMFWYRQQPGQSLTLIATANQGSEATYESGFVIDKFPISRPNLTFSTLTVSNMSPEDSSIYLCSVGGLGQGNGYTFGSGTRLTVV.

This chain links TRBV12-3 or TRBV12-4 with TRBJ2-2; absent DNA, TCRdb's TRBD1 call cannot be checked. The CDR3 runs to 20 residues. CDR3 residues: CASSTYSTGFGEGNTGELFF.